The table lists the clone carrying this T cell receptor beta chain with a count of one. Its specificity is not known. This entry is derived from a study of PD-1 blockade in mismatch repair-deficient tumors. Turning to the study itself: Enrolled about 2012-2016, patients had progressing, pretreated mismatch repair-deficient cancers of approximately 13 types.

Study-wide results and limits: Tumor-resident clones, often absent from pretreatment blood, expanded after pembrolizumab and then contracted.

The time point: roughly nine-day in vitro stimulation with candidate neoantigen peptide 2. All patients were mismatch repair deficient, assessed by either PCR or immunohistochemistry. Cells were stimulated approximately nine days with each of seven or eight ELISpot-reactive neoantigens. Clones were sequenced by immunoSEQ multiplex PCR, and TCRdb holds only the in-frame ones, with some missing. The data show approximately 9,700 clones, around 86% seen once. This CDR3 comprises 16 residues. J was trimmed by 15 bases and V by 3 bases; bases with no gene match: 18. Germline CDR1 reads SNHLY; CDR2 reads FYNNEI.

The gene calls are TRBV2 and TRBJ2-1, with 9 bases that match TRBD2. The sample in question was cells cultured in vitro, obtained from a patient treated with pembrolizumab. This clonotype was obtained from an adult with mismatch repair-deficient cancer. CDR3: CASSDSGRGQSGRRFF. For the CDR3, the DNA is TGTGCCAGCAGTGACTCCGGCCGGGGGCAAAGCGGGAGGAGGTTCTTC.